This T cell receptor beta chain was retrieved from a study of T cell responses to AZD1222 COVID-19 vaccine. Regarding the study as a whole: In a largely white British group with more females than males, clonal diversity was possibly underestimated. Variant regions that are unmutated are reportedly the target of nearly half of spike-specific TCRs.

This clone showed up just once. Its antigen is still unknown. Germline V gene data show CDR1 as SGHDT and CDR2 as YYEEEE. The CDR3 totals 15 residues. The V gene end was trimmed by 4 bases and the J gene end by 4 bases; junction bases not matched to a gene: 8. Measured with immunoSEQ multiplex PCR; TCRdb has only the in-frame clones, and not every one. The repertoire has under 150,000 clones, around 90% of them found once; the top ten carry under 3%. The specimen was peripheral blood, collected 28 days after the second AZD1222 dose. The sequence was obtained from an adult who received the AZD1222 COVID-19 vaccine. The chain has TRBV5-6 and TRBJ1-3; 7 bases align to TRBD1. CDR3: CASSPTGRGGNTIYF. The DNA of the CDR3 is TGTGCCAGCAGCCCGACAGGGCGGGGAGGAAACACCATATATTTT.